This T cell receptor beta chain was sequenced for a study of response to subunit inactivated influenza vaccine. General study results and limits: There was a suggestion from the authors that each seasonal influenza vaccination recruits few new T cells.

This clonotype has only a few counts. Its specificity is unknown. TCRdb fed the RT-PCR reads into MiXCR, producing one record per CDR3 protein. The sample carries approximately 700,000 distinct CDR3 sequences, 15% to 19% recorded once. Sequenced material: PBMCs from blood, taken 11 to 12 days after vaccination. The sequence was collected from a man aged 45-65 years who received an inactivated influenza vaccine.

The CDR3 DNA is TGTGCCATTACCGGGACGGAATACAATGAGCAGTTCTTC. This encodes CAITGTEYNEQFF. The rearrangement links TRBV7-9 to TRBJ2-1; D may be TRBD1 or TRBD2 (5 bases each). This CDR3 is 13 amino acids long. Germline assignment: CDR1 SEHNR and CDR2 FQNEAQ (reference sequence). The ends were cut back, 10 bases at V and 4 bases at J, with 14 bases in the middle.